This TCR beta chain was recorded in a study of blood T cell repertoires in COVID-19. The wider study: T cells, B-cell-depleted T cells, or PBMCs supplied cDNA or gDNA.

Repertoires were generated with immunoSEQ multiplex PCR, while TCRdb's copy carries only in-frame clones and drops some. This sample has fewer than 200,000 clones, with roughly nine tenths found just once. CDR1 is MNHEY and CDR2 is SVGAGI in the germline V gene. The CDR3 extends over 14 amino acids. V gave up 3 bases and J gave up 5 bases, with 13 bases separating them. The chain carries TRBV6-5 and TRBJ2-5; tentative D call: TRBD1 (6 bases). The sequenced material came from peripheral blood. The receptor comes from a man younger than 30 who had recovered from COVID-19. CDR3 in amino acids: CASSYYRDTETQYF. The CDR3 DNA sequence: TGTGCCAGCAGTTATTACCGGGACACTGAGACCCAGTACTTC.